A single sample gave rise to the 29 T cell receptor beta chains below, sequenced in a study of Ad26.COV2.S vaccination and SARS-CoV-2 variants. The table came from immunoSEQ multiplex PCR; TCRdb's copy has only in-frame clones and leaves some out. The sample includes over 90,000 clones, around three quarters seen only once; the top ten take roughly 17%. The sample was peripheral blood, taken after recovery from COVID-19. The receptors were sampled from a human donor who had recovered from COVID-19.

The gene calls are TRBV7-9 and TRBJ2-5, with 8 bases lining up with TRBD1. CDR1 and CDR2 (germline): SEHNR, FQNEAQ (reference sequence). J was trimmed by 2 bases and V by 4 bases; bases with no gene match: 6. The CDR3 sequence is 15 residues long. The CDR3 DNA reads TGTGCCAGCAGCTCCATAGGACAGGGACAAGAGACCCAGTACTTC. It encodes CASSSIGQGQETQYF.

There are a few counts of this clone. This chain uses TRBV12-3 or TRBV12-4 with TRBJ1-1, with a tentative D call TRBD1 (6 bases). Between the trimmed V and J ends, which lost 6 bases and 8 bases, there was a span of 16 bases. This CDR3 has 13 residues. CDR3 region: CASSQQGGIEAFF. The CDR3 nucleotides are TGTGCCAGCAGCCAACAGGGAGGTATAGAAGCTTTCTTT.

The chain links TRBV30 to TRBJ1-2; weak D call: TRBD1 (5 bases). This CDR3 has 15 residues. V lost 5 bases to trimming and J lost 8 bases, with 24 bases between them. Germline V gives CDR1 GTSNPN, CDR2 SVGIG (reference sequence). CDR3 nucleotide sequence: TGTGCCTGGGGGGCCACCCCAGGCCTATTCATCGGCTACACCTTC. Translating it yields CAWGATPGLFIGYTF.

The chain uses TRBV12-3 or TRBV12-4 and TRBJ1-5; 7 bases are shared with TRBD1. The CDR3 has 13 amino acids. Losses at the gene ends were 3 bases for V and 5 bases for J; bases not matched to a gene: 1. The CDR3 reads CASSFTGDQPQHF. The CDR3 bases are TGTGCCAGCAGTTTTACAGGGGATCAGCCCCAGCATTTT.

The V gene is TRBV7-3, the J gene TRBJ2-2; D not certain. The CDR3 totals 13 residues. The V gene's germline CDR1 is SGHTA and CDR2 FQGTGA. Trimming cost V 5 bases and J 1 base, with 5 bases left between them. The CDR3 protein is CASSRGNTGELFF. The CDR3 coding sequence is TGTGCCAGCAGCCGTGGGAACACCGGGGAGCTGTTTTTT. The full variable domain, in which reference TRBV7-3 and TRBJ2-2 provide the parts outside the CDR3, is GAGVSQTPSNKVTEKGKYVELRCDPISGHTALYWYRQSLGQGPEFLIYFQGTGAADDSGLPNDRFFAVRPEGSVSTLKIQRTERGDSAVYLCASSRGNTGELFFGEGSRLTVL.

V is TRBV18 and J is TRBJ1-1, with 9 bases fitting TRBD1. CDR3 length equals 14 residues. Per the germline V gene, CDR1 is KGHSH and CDR2 is LQKENI. V was pared by 3 bases and J by 7 bases, with 6 bases of the junction left unmatched. CDR3 sequence: CASSPGQGTGEAFF. Here the CDR3 DNA reads TGTGCCAGCTCACCGGGACAGGGTACCGGTGAAGCTTTCTTT.

J is TRBJ2-5 and V is TRBV30; maybe TRBD2 (6 bases). With 4 bases removed from V and 3 bases from J, the gap between germline ends came to 12 bases. Germline lookup yields CDR1 GTSNPN and CDR2 SVGIG (reference sequence). The CDR3 runs 13 residues. CDR3 sequence: CAWNGWGEETQYF. The CDR3 nucleotides read TGTGCCTGGAACGGGTGGGGGGAAGAGACCCAGTACTTC.

Points on this clone: The same CDR3 is also encoded by other DNA sequences in this sample. The chain uses TRBV11-2 and TRBJ2-7; D gene uncertain. Germline lookup yields CDR1 SGHAT and CDR2 FQNNGV. This CDR3 contains 11 residues. Trimming left V 5 bases short and J 5 bases short, with 7 bases between. CDR3 region: CASSPGHEQYF. The CDR3 DNA is TGTGCCAGCAGCCCCGGTCACGAGCAGTACTTC. Together with reference TRBV11-2 and TRBJ2-7, the CDR3 gives the full variable domain: EAGVAQSPRYKIIEKRQSVAFWCNPISGHATLYWYQQILGQGPKLLIQFQNNGVVDDSQLPKDRFSAERLKGVDSTLKIQPAKLEDSAVYLCASSPGHEQYFGPGTRLTVT.

By share, this clone counts as large. The gene calls are TRBV6-5 and TRBJ1-2; D may be TRBD1 (5 bases). The CDR3 extends over 12 amino acids. The germline V and J ends were trimmed by 1 base and 8 bases, with 8 bases remaining between them. CDR1 is MNHEY, CDR2 SVGAGI, per germline. The CDR3 spells CASSYYGGGYTF. CDR3 bases: TGTGCCAGCAGTTACTACGGGGGGGGCTACACCTTC.

V gene TRBV11-2 combines with J gene TRBJ2-7; 9 nucleotides align to TRBD1. CDR3 size: 15 residues. Per germline, CDR1 SGHAT and CDR2 FQNNGV. V lost 0 bases, J lost 3 bases, and 3 bases stayed unmatched. The CDR3 region is CASSLEGTGIYEQYF. Written as DNA, the CDR3 is TGTGCCAGCAGCTTAGAGGGGACAGGGATCTACGAGCAGTACTTC.

The CDR3 nucleotides read TGTGCCAGCAGCCAAACAGGGGGAAGGACTGAAGCTTTCTTT. Translated, it gives CASSQTGGRTEAFF. The chain employs TRBV4-2 and TRBJ1-1; 8 bases fit TRBD1. Germline loops: CDR1 LGHNA, CDR2 YNFKEQ. V lost 2 bases to trimming and J lost 5 bases; unmatched junction nucleotides: 4. The CDR3 totals 14 residues.

The chain is built from TRBV5-5 and TRBJ2-5; D is tentatively TRBD1 or TRBD2 (5 bases each). The V end lost 3 bases, the J end lost 1 base, and 10 bases lay between the germline ends. Germline values: CDR1 SGHKS, CDR2 YYEKEE (reference sequence). This CDR3 is built from 14 residues. CDR3 sequence reads: CASSWDGSQETQYF. The DNA for the CDR3 is TGTGCCAGCAGCTGGGACGGTTCCCAAGAGACCCAGTACTTC.

V and J are TRBV19 and TRBJ2-1; D not certain. V was pared by 0 bases and J by 4 bases, with 4 bases between. Germline-derived CDR1 and CDR2 are LNHDA and SQIVND (reference sequence). This CDR3 spans 13 amino acids. The CDR3 spells CASSIEGYNEQFF. The CDR3 DNA sequence: TGTGCCAGTAGTATAGAGGGATACAATGAGCAGTTCTTC.

The chain couples TRBV5-1 to TRBJ1-5; D remains unclear. CDR1 SGHRS and CDR2 YFSETQ come from the germline V gene. Trimming stripped 0 bases from V and 5 bases from J, with 9 bases between. The CDR3 loop spans 14 amino acids. The CDR3 reads CASSLEGLDQPQHF. In DNA, the CDR3 is TGCGCCAGCAGCTTGGAGGGTTTAGATCAGCCCCAGCATTTT.

V usage is TRBV5-1 and J usage is TRBJ2-3; perhaps D is TRBD1 or TRBD2 (5 bases each). Germline-derived CDR1 and CDR2 are SGHRS and YFSETQ. The CDR3 spans 14 residues. V was clipped by 5 bases and J by 2 bases, with 12 bases between them. The CDR3 DNA reads as TGCGCCAGCAGGGTGGTTGGGACCACAGATACGCAGTATTTT. Its protein is CASRVVGTTDTQYF.

The rearrangement links TRBV6-1 to TRBJ1-2; D is perhaps TRBD1 (5 bases). Germline V lookup: CDR1 MNHNS, CDR2 SASEGT. The CDR3 is made up of 14 amino acids. The V end was cut by 3 bases, the J end by 1 base, with 9 bases between. The chain's CDR3 is CASSDRARNYGYTF. The CDR3 DNA follows: TGTGCCAGCAGTGACAGGGCCCGTAACTATGGCTACACCTTC.

CDR3 sequence: CASSFSRVDGYTF. As DNA, the CDR3 is TGTGCCAGCAGTTTTTCCAGGGTAGATGGCTACACCTTC. The V and J genes are TRBV12-3 or TRBV12-4 and TRBJ1-2; D perhaps matches TRBD1 (5 bases). V was pared by 3 bases and J by 6 bases, with 11 bases between. The CDR3 has 13 residues.

The chain joins TRBV2 to TRBJ2-5; TRBD2 matches at 12 bases. From germline, CDR1 is SNHLY and CDR2 FYNNEI. This CDR3 contains 15 residues. The V and J ends lost 7 bases and 0 bases, in that order; junction bases with no gene match: 3. CDR3 coding DNA: TGTGCCAGCACCCGACTAGCGGGGGACCAAGAGACCCAGTACTTC. Translated, it gives CASTRLAGDQETQYF.

The chain couples TRBV5-1 to TRBJ1-1; tentative D call: TRBD1 (5 bases). Germline V gene data show CDR1 as SGHRS and CDR2 as YFSETQ. Trimming removed 4 bases at V and 4 bases at J, with 17 bases between. The CDR3 is 15 residues long. The CDR3 sequence: CASSLGEGRSTEAFF. For the CDR3, the DNA is TGCGCCAGCAGCCTGGGGGAGGGTCGGAGCACTGAAGCTTTCTTT. Full variable domain (remainder filled in from reference TRBV5-1 and TRBJ1-1): KAGVTQTPRYLIKTRGQQVTLSCSPISGHRSVSWYQQTPGQGLQFLFEYFSETQRNKGNFPGRFSGRQFSNSRSEMNVSTLELGDSALYLCASSLGEGRSTEAFFGQGTRLTVV.

CDR3: CAITTGGSSGNTIYF. The DNA of the CDR3 is TGTGCCATCACCACAGGGGGGAGCTCTGGAAACACCATATATTTT. The rearrangement uses TRBV10-3 and TRBJ1-3; 8 bases agree with TRBD1. V dropped 7 bases and J dropped 0; count of bases not matched to a gene: 5. Germline CDR1 ENHRY, CDR2 SYGVKD. The CDR3 covers 15 residues.

There are a few counts of this clone. The genes are TRBV4-1 and TRBJ1-2; the D gene is possibly TRBD1 (6 bases). The CDR3 is 15 residues long. Germline assignment: CDR1 MGHRA and CDR2 YSYEKL. V lost 4 bases and J 4 bases, leaving 16 bases between the germline ends. The CDR3 region has the DNA TGCGCCAGCAGCCCCCCCACCGGGGGCCTCTATGGCTACACCTTC. It is translated as CASSPPTGGLYGYTF.

CDR3 sequence: CASSQGLAGVGDTQYF. CDR3 in DNA: TGCGCCAGCAGCCAGGGACTAGCGGGAGTTGGAGATACGCAGTATTTT. The V and J genes are TRBV4-3 and TRBJ2-3, with 14 bases identical to TRBD2. Trimming removed 3 bases from V and 5 bases from J; junction bases left unmatched: 4. CDR3 length equals 16 residues. CDR1 LGHNA and CDR2 YSLEER come from the germline V gene.

This chain links TRBV6-6 with TRBJ2-3; 7 bases agree with TRBD1. The trim removed 6 bases at V and 1 base at J, leaving 7 bases unmatched. The CDR3 spans 15 residues. Germline CDR1 reads MNHNY; CDR2 reads SVGAGI (reference sequence). CDR3 amino acids: CASSTFTGGTDTQYF. In nucleotides, the CDR3 is TGTGCCAGCAGCACATTTACAGGGGGCACAGATACGCAGTATTTT.

The J gene is TRBJ1-1, the V gene TRBV5-1, with TRBD1 as a possible D gene (5 bases). The V and J ends lost 0 bases and 0 bases respectively, with 15 bases between them. Germline-derived CDR1 and CDR2 are SGHRS and YFSETQ. The CDR3 is 17 residues long. The CDR3 protein is CASSLAPGLHMNTEAFF. DNA for the CDR3: TGCGCCAGCAGCTTGGCGCCAGGGCTCCACATGAACACTGAAGCTTTCTTT.

The chain has TRBV2 and TRBJ2-3, with 8 bases matching TRBD2. CDR1 and CDR2 from the germline V gene are SNHLY and FYNNEI. The CDR3 covers 15 residues. Trimming cost V 4 bases and J 6 bases; bases outside gene matches: 9. The CDR3 DNA sequence: TGTGCCAGCAGTGTCCAGCGGGGGTACCAGGATACGCAGTATTTT. It is translated as CASSVQRGYQDTQYF.

DNA for the CDR3: TGTGCCTGGAACCAACAGGGAACAGATACGCAGTATTTT. Translated: CAWNQQGTDTQYF. This sequence joins TRBV30 and TRBJ2-3; weak D call: TRBD1 (6 bases). V lost 4 bases and J lost 3, with 11 bases in between. The CDR3 runs 13 residues. Per germline, CDR1 GTSNPN and CDR2 SVGIG (reference sequence).

This clone occurred a few times. This chain uses TRBV6-1 with TRBJ2-2; 8 positions agree with TRBD2. Unmatched junction bases numbered 8, after V lost 2 bases and J lost 9 bases. This CDR3 comprises 15 residues. The germline V gene encodes CDR1 MNHNS and CDR2 SASEGT. In DNA form, the CDR3 reads TGTGCCAGCAGTGAAAGGTTACGGGAGGGAAGGGAGCTGTTTTTT. Encoded protein: CASSERLREGRELFF.

This clone has just one count. The V and J genes are TRBV27 and TRBJ2-2; D perhaps matches TRBD2 (6 bases). Trimming removed 8 bases from V and 3 bases from J, with 16 bases in between. This CDR3 region has 15 residues. Per the germline V gene, CDR1 is MNHEY and CDR2 is SMNVEV (reference sequence). CDR3 loop: CASRGVEGDTGELFF. The CDR3 nucleotides read TGTGCCAGCCGCGGGGTGGAGGGTGACACCGGGGAGCTGTTTTTT.

This clone has only one observation. The chain links TRBV29-1 to TRBJ1-2, with 8 bases matching TRBD1. The V gene's germline CDR1 is SQVTM and CDR2 ANQGSEA. The CDR3 totals 14 residues. The ends lost 1 base at V and 4 bases at J; junction bases unmatched: 5. CDR3 sequence: CSVEVGQGPYGYTF. The CDR3 DNA reads as TGCAGCGTTGAAGTAGGACAGGGCCCCTATGGCTACACCTTC.